Presented here are 18 T cell receptor beta chains from one specimen sequenced in a study of blood T cell repertoires in COVID-19. TCRdb's table, derived via immunoSEQ multiplex PCR, lists solely in-frame clones and lacks some. This table holds 250,000 to 300,000 clones, approximately 85% found once. Sequencing was carried out using peripheral blood. These receptors were obtained from a woman aged 65 to 85 with acute or convalescent COVID-19.

In its sample, this clone was seen once. The chain links TRBV5-1 to TRBJ2-3, with 8 bases matching TRBD2. Looked up from germline, CDR1 is SGHRS and CDR2 is YFSETQ. The CDR3 covers 17 residues. V was clipped by 4 bases and J by 1 base; unmatched bases: 11. The CDR3 bases are TGCGCCAGCAGCCCCCTGGAGGCGGGGGGACGCACAGATACGCAGTATTTT. The encoded protein is CASSPLEAGGRTDTQYF.

In this sample, this clone turned up once. The genes are TRBV30 and TRBJ1-5, with 7 bases lining up with TRBD1. Germline V CDR1 and CDR2: GTSNPN, SVGIG (reference sequence). CDR3 size: 22 residues. V was pared by 0 bases and J by 9 bases, with 32 bases of the junction left unmatched. The CDR3 sequence: CAWSVLSGGSPRGSVGSGPQHF. The CDR3 DNA sequence: TGTGCCTGGAGTGTACTTTCAGGGGGAAGTCCGAGGGGGTCGGTTGGATCAGGGCCCCAGCATTTT.

This chain connects TRBV5-1 to TRBJ1-4, with D perhaps matching TRBD1 (6 bases). From germline, CDR1 is SGHRS and CDR2 YFSETQ. The V gene lost 4 bases and the J gene lost 8 bases, with 18 bases spanning the gap. The CDR3 is 15 residues long. The CDR3 DNA follows: TGCGCCAGCAGCCCCCTACAGGGAACGAGGGAAAAACTGTTTTTT. Translating gives CASSPLQGTREKLFF.

V gene TRBV6-5 combines with J gene TRBJ1-2; 8 bases fit TRBD1. CDR3 length: 13 amino acids. The V and J ends lost 5 bases and 6 bases, in that order; junction bases with no gene match: 5. CDR1 is MNHEY, CDR2 SVGAGI, per germline. In DNA, the CDR3 is TGTGCCAGCAGTCAACAGGGGGAGGATGGCTACACCTTC. Protein: CASSQQGEDGYTF.

The chain combines TRBV6-5 with TRBJ1-1; perhaps TRBD1 as D (6 bases). V shed 6 bases and J shed 3 bases, with 14 bases lying between them. Looked up from germline, CDR1 is MNHEY and CDR2 is SVGAGI. CDR3 length: 14 residues. CDR3 in amino acids: CASRAQGRDTEAFF. The CDR3 DNA reads TGTGCCAGCAGGGCACAGGGTCGGGACACTGAAGCTTTCTTT.

The chain links TRBV19 to TRBJ1-1; D call uncertain. The ends were cut back, 0 bases at V and 5 bases at J, with 10 bases in the middle. The CDR3 is 14 residues long. CDR1 is LNHDA, CDR2 SQIVND, per germline (reference sequence). The CDR3 bases are TGTGCCAGTAGTATAGATCGCAGAGGGACTGAAGCTTTCTTT. Protein: CASSIDRRGTEAFF.

The chain combines TRBV30 with TRBJ2-1; weak D call: TRBD1 (5 bases). The CDR3 sequence is 11 residues long. Germline CDR1 is GTSNPN and CDR2 is SVGIG (reference sequence). In nucleotides, the CDR3 is TGTGCTTGGGGCCTCTACAATGAGCAGTTCTTC. Translation gives CAWGLYNEQFF. Combining the CDR3 with reference TRBV30 and TRBJ2-1 gives the whole variable domain SQTIHQWPATLVQPVGSPLSLECTVEGTSNPNLYWYRQAAGRGLQLLFYSVGIGQISSEVPQNLSASRPQDRQFILSSKKLLLSDSGFYLCAWGLYNEQFFGPGTRLTVL.

V usage is TRBV5-1 and J usage is TRBJ2-1, with 10 bases identical to TRBD2. The germline CDR1 and CDR2 sequences are SGHRS and YFSETQ. This CDR3 has 16 residues. V dropped 1 base and J dropped 7; count of bases not matched to a gene: 8. DNA for the CDR3: TGCGCCAGCAGCTTGAGGTCTAGCGGGGGAGGGAATGAGCAGTTCTTC. Encoded protein: CASSLRSSGGGNEQFF.

This clone has more than one count but fewer than ten. V usage is TRBV5-5 and J usage is TRBJ2-7; possible D gene TRBD1, 6 bases. This CDR3 has 12 amino acids. Germline CDR1 reads SGHKS; CDR2 reads YYEKEE (reference sequence). The V end lost 6 bases, the J end lost 4 bases, and 11 bases lay between the germline ends. The CDR3 sequence is CASNIQGYEQYF. In DNA, the CDR3 is TGTGCCAGCAACATACAGGGATACGAGCAGTACTTC.

The V gene is TRBV18, the J gene TRBJ1-1; the D gene is possibly TRBD1 (6 bases). Trimming removed 0 bases at V and 5 bases at J, with 13 bases between. The germline gives CDR1 KGHSH, CDR2 LQKENI. This CDR3 spans 15 amino acids. CDR3: CASSPPGYRATEAFF. CDR3 bases: TGTGCCAGCTCACCACCCGGATACAGGGCGACTGAAGCTTTCTTT.

V is TRBV7-2 and J is TRBJ1-2; 10 bases are shared with TRBD1. V lost 4 bases and J lost 7; bases outside the gene matches: 6. CDR3 length: 14 amino acids. CDR1 is SGHTA, CDR2 FQGNSA, per germline. Here the CDR3 reads CASSSGQGEGGYTF. The CDR3 bases are TGTGCCAGCAGCTCCGGACAGGGGGAAGGTGGCTACACCTTC.

V usage is TRBV28 and J usage is TRBJ1-3, with TRBD1 identical over 10 bases. The CDR3 totals 16 residues. Germline V gene data show CDR1 as MDHEN and CDR2 as SYDVKM. The DNA for the CDR3 is TGTGGGACAGGGGGATCGCCGATGGGACCTGGAAACACCATATATTTT. It codes for CGTGGSPMGPGNTIYF.

The chain's CDR3 is CASSGQGVTEAFF. The DNA of the CDR3 is TGTGCCAGCAGTGGACAGGGTGTCACTGAAGCTTTCTTT. The chain has TRBV2 and TRBJ1-1; TRBD1 agrees at 7 bases. CDR3 size: 13 residues. With V trimmed by 4 bases and J by 4 bases, 3 bases remained unmatched. Germline CDR1 and CDR2: SNHLY and FYNNEI.

J is TRBJ1-1 and V is TRBV6-5; D not resolved. This CDR3 contains 14 residues. V gave up 2 bases and J gave up 0 bases, with 7 bases separating them. CDR1 is MNHEY, CDR2 SVGAGI, per germline. Here the CDR3 reads CASSYGRMNTEAFF. As DNA, the CDR3 is TGTGCCAGCAGTTACGGGAGAATGAACACTGAAGCTTTCTTT.

The genes are TRBV10-2 and TRBJ1-5; 10 positions match TRBD1. Germline loops: CDR1 WSHSY, CDR2 SAAADI. The V gene end was trimmed by 1 base and the J gene end by 4 bases; junction bases not matched to a gene: 10. CDR3 length: 18 amino acids. CDR3 in DNA: TGCGCCAGCAGTGAGTTAGACAGGGGGCGCATGTTGAATCAGCCCCAGCATTTT. As protein: CASSELDRGRMLNQPQHF.

The chain uses TRBV3-1 (or the pseudogene TRBV3-2) and TRBJ2-3, with D maybe TRBD2 (5 bases). V was shortened by 0 bases and J by 11 bases, with 12 bases between the two germline ends. CDR3 length equals 13 residues. Germline V lookup: CDR1 LGHDT, CDR2 YNNKEL (reference sequence). The CDR3 coding sequence is TGTGCCAGCAGCCAAGAGGGAACGGGGATGCAGTATTTT. This gives the protein CASSQEGTGMQYF.

V is TRBV18 and J is TRBJ2-5, with D perhaps TRBD2 (5 bases). Germline CDR1 KGHSH, CDR2 LQKENI. V was cut by 2 bases and J by 10 bases, with 17 bases left in between. The CDR3 is made up of 14 amino acids. CDR3 nucleotides: TGTGCCAGCTCACCAAGCACTGAGGGCCTAGACCAGTACTTC. Its translation is CASSPSTEGLDQYF. The full variable domain, with the rest looked up from reference TRBV18 and TRBJ2-5, is NAGVMQNPRHLVRRRGQEARLRCSPMKGHSHVYWYRQLPEEGLKFMVYLQKENIIDESGMPKERFSAEFPKEGPSILRIQQVVRGDSAAYFCASSPSTEGLDQYFGPGTRLLVL.

The chain combines TRBV5-6 with TRBJ1-1; no reliable D call. Germline CDR1 is SGHDT and CDR2 is YYEEEE. The V gene lost 4 bases and the J gene lost 5 bases, with 21 bases spanning the gap. The CDR3 loop spans 16 amino acids. CDR3 sequence (DNA): TGTGCCAGCAGCGAGGGCCTCTCACGGCCCAGGACTGAAGCTTTCTTT. Translation: CASSEGLSRPRTEAFF.